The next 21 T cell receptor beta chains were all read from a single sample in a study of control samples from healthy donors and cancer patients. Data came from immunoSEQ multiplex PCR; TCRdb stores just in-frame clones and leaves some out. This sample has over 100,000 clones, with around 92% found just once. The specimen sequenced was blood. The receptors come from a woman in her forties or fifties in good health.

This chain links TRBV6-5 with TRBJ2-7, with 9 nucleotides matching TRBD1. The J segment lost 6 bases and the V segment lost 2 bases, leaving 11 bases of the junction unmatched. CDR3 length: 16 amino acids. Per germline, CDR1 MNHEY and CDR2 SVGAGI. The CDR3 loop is CASSYTLDRGLGEQYF. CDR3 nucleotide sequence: TGTGCCAGCAGTTACACTCTGGACAGGGGCTTGGGCGAGCAGTACTTC.

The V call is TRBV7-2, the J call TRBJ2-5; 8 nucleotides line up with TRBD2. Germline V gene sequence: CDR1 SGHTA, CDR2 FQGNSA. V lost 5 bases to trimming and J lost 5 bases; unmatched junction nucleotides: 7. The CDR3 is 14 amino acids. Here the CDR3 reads CASSLGAGGETQYF. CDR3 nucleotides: TGTGCCAGCAGCCTGGGGGCGGGGGGCGAGACCCAGTACTTC.

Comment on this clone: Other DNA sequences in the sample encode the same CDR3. The CDR3 DNA is TGCGCCAGCAGCTTAGAAGGGGGGCGTAGCACCGGGGAGCTGTTTTTT. Residues: CASSLEGGRSTGELFF. The chain uses TRBV5-1 and TRBJ2-2; D assignment may be TRBD1 or TRBD2 (6 bases each). This CDR3 spans 16 amino acids. V lost 2 bases and J 4 bases, leaving 15 bases between the germline ends. CDR1 is SGHRS and CDR2 is YFSETQ in the germline V gene.

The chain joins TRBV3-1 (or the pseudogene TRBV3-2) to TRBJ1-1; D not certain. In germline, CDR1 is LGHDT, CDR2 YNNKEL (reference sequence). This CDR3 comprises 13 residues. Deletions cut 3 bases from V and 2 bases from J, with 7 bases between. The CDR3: CASSQAANTEAFF. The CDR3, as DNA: TGTGCCAGCAGCCAGGCAGCAAACACTGAAGCTTTCTTT.

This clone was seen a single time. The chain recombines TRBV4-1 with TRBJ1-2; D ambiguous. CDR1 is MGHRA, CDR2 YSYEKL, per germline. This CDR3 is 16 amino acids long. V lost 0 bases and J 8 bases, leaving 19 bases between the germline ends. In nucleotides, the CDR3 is TGCGCCAGCAGCCAAGATCGGTCGGCTCTTACGGGAGGCTACACCTTC. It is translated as CASSQDRSALTGGYTF.

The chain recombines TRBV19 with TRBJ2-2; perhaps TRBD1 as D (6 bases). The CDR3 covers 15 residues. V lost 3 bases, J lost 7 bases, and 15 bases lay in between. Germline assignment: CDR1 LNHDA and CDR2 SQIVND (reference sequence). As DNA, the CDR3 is TGTGCCAGTAGTATGATACAGGGCAGGAGCGGGGAGCTGTTTTTT. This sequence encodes CASSMIQGRSGELFF.

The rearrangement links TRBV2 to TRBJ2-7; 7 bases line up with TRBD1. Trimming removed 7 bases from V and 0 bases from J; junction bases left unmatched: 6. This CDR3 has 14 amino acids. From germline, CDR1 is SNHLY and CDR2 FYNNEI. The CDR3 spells CASTWGQISYEQYF. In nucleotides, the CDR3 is TGTGCCAGCACATGGGGACAGATCTCCTACGAGCAGTACTTC.

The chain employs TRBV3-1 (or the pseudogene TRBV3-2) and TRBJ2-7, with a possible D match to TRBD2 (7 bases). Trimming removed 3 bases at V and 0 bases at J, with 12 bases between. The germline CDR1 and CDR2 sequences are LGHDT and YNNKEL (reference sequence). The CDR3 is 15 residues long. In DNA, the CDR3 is TGTGCCAGCAGCCATGGAGGGGGGGTCTCCTACGAGCAGTACTTC. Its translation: CASSHGGGVSYEQYF.

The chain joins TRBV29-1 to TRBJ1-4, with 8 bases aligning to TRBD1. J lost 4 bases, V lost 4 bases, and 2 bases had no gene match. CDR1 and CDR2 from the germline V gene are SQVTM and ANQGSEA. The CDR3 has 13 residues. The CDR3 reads CSVGTGINEKLFF. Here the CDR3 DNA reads TGCAGCGTTGGGACAGGGATTAATGAAAAACTGTTTTTT.

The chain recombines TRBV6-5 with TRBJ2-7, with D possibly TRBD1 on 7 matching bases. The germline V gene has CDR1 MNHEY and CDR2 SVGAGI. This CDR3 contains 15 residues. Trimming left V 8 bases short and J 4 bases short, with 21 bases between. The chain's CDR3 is CASDIGTAEGYEQYF. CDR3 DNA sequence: TGTGCCAGCGATATCGGGACAGCGGAGGGGTACGAGCAGTACTTC.

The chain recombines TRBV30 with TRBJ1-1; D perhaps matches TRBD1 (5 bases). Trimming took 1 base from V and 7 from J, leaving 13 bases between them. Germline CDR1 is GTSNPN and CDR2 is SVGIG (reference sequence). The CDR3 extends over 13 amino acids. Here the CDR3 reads CAWSGDPGGEAFF. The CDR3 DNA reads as TGTGCCTGGAGTGGAGACCCGGGGGGTGAAGCTTTCTTT.

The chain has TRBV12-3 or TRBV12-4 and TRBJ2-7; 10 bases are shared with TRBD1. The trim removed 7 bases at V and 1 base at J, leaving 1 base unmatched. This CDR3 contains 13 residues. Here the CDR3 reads CASKDRGSYEQYF. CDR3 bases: TGTGCCAGCAAGGACAGGGGGTCCTACGAGCAGTACTTC.

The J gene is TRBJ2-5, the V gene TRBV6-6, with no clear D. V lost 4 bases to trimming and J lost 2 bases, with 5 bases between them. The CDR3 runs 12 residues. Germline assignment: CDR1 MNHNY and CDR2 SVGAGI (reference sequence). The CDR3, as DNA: TGTGCCAGCAGTTCGGCACAAGAGACCCAGTACTTC. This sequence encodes CASSSAQETQYF.

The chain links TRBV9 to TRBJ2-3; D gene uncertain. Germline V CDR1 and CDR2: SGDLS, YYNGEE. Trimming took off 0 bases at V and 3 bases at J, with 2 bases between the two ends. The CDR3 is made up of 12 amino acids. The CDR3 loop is CASSVGTDTQYF. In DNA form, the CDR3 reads TGTGCCAGCAGCGTAGGGACAGATACGCAGTATTTT.

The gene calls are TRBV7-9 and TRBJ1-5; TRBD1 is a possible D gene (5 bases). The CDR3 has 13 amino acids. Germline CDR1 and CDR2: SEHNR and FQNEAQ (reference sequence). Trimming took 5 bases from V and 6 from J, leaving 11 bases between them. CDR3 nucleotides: TGTGCCAGCAGCCATTATCAGGGTCAGCCCCAGCATTTT. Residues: CASSHYQGQPQHF.

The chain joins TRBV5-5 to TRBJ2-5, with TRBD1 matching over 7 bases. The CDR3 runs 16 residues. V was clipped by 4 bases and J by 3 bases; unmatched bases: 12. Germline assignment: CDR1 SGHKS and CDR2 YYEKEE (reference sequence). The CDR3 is CASSPGGGTAKETQYF. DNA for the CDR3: TGTGCCAGCAGCCCTGGGGGTGGGACAGCAAAAGAGACCCAGTACTTC. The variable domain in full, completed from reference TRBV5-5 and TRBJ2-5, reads DAGVTQSPTHLIKTRGQQVTLRCSPISGHKSVSWYQQVLGQGPQFIFQYYEKEERGRGNFPDRFSARQFPNYSSELNVNALLLGDSALYLCASSPGGGTAKETQYFGPGTRLLVL.

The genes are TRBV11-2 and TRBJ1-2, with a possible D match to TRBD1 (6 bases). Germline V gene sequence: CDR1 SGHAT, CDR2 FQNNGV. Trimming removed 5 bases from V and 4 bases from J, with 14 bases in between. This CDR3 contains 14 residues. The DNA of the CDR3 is TGTGCCAGCAGCCCACAGGGTTTCGCCTATGGCTACACCTTC. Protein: CASSPQGFAYGYTF.

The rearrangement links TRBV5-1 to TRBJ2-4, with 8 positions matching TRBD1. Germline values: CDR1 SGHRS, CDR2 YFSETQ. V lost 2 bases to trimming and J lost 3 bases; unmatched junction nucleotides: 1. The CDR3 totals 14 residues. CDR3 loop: CASSLGTGKNIQYF. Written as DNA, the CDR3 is TGCGCCAGCAGCTTAGGGACAGGCAAAAACATTCAGTACTTC.

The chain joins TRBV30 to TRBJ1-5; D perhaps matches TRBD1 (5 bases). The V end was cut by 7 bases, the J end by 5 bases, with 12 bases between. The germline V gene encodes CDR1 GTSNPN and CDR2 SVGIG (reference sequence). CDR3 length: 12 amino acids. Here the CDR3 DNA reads TGTGCCTCGGGGGGGGGATATCAGCCCCAGCATTTT. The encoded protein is CASGGGYQPQHF.

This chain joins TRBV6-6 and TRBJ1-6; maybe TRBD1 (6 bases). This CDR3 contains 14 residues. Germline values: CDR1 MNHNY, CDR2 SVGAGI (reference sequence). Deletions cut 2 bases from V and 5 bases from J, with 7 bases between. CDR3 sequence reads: CASSYGQNNSPLHF. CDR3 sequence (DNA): TGTGCCAGCAGTTACGGACAGAATAATTCACCCCTCCACTTT.

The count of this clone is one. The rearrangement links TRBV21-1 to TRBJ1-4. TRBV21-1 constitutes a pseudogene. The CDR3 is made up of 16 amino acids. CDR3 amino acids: CASNLGGESTNEKLFF. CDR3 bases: TGTGCCAGCAACCTAGGGGGGGAATCGACTAATGAAAAACTGTTTTTT.